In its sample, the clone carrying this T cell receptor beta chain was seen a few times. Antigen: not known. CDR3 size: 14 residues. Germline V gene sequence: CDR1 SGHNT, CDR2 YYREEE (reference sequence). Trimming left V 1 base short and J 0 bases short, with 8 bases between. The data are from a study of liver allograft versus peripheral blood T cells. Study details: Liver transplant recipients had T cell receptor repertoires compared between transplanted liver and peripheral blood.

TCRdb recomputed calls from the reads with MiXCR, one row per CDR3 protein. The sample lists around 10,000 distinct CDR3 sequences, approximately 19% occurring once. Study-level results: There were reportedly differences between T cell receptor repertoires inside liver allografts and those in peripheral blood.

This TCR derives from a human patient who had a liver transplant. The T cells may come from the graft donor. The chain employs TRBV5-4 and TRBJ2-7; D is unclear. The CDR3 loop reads CASSLTVSSYEQYF. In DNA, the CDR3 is TGTGCCAGCAGCTTGACAGTGAGCTCCTACGAGCAGTACTTC. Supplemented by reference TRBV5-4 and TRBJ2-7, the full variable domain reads ETGVTQSPTHLIKTRGQQVTLRCSSQSGHNTVSWYQQALGQGPQFIFQYYREEENGRGNFPPRFSGLQFPNYSSELNVNALELDDSALYLCASSLTVSSYEQYFGPGTRLTVT.